Below are 2 T cell receptor beta chains sequenced from a single sample in a study of T-cell memory formation after mild COVID-19. MiXCR, applied by TCRdb to the 5' RACE reads, yields one record per CDR3 protein. The sample yields 550,000 to 700,000 distinct CDR3 sequences, roughly 18% seen once. The sample taken for sequencing was PBMCs or a T cell subset sorted from them (not recorded which). The receptors derive from an adult woman who had mild COVID-19 (a few samples of this study predate the infection). Cell type and time point are not known.

Only a few counts were recorded for this clonotype. The CDR3 here is CASSLYQADTQYF. DNA of the CDR3: TGCGCCAGCAGCCTCTATCAGGCGGATACGCAGTATTTT. The J gene is TRBJ2-3, the V gene TRBV5-1, with unresolved D. Trimming took 4 bases from V and 6 from J, leaving 12 bases between them. CDR3 size: 13 residues. CDR1 and CDR2 from the germline V gene are SGHRS and YFSETQ.

J is TRBJ2-1 and V is TRBV11-2, with 8 positions matching TRBD2. The CDR3 is 16 residues long. Losses at the gene ends were 4 bases for V and 6 bases for J; bases not matched to a gene: 11. Germline-derived CDR1 and CDR2 are SGHAT and FQNNGV. The CDR3 loop is CASSWGAGGPSNEQFF. The CDR3 DNA reads TGTGCCAGCAGCTGGGGGGCGGGAGGACCTAGCAATGAGCAGTTCTTC.